This TCR beta chain was captured in a study of technical replicates of blood from a handful of donors. This table comes from immunoSEQ multiplex PCR, and its TCRdb copy is limited to in-frame clones, with some not included. The profile shows 81,000 or so clones, about 96% of them singletons. The V and J ends lost 3 bases and 4 bases respectively, with 11 bases between them. CDR1 is SGHNT, CDR2 YYREEE, per germline (reference sequence). The CDR3 spans 13 residues. This chain uses TRBV5-4 with TRBJ2-7; D unclear. The sequence derives from a human donor in good health. Material for sequencing was T cells isolated from PBMCs. Here the CDR3 reads CASSSPDTYEQYF. The CDR3 DNA reads TGTGCCAGCAGCTCACCTGACACTTACGAGCAGTACTTC.